Following are 27 T cell receptor beta chains from one sample sequenced in a study of blood T cell repertoires in COVID-19. Libraries were prepared by immunoSEQ multiplex PCR; TCRdb keeps only in-frame clonotypes and omits some of them. Among some 80,000 clones listed, more than 75% were seen once. Sequencing was done on a sample of peripheral blood. The receptors were sampled from a human donor in a cohort sampled during active COVID-19.

This clone was seen a single time. The chain is built from TRBV7-9 and TRBJ2-5, with 7 bases that match TRBD1. Germline CDR1 SEHNR, CDR2 FQNEAQ (reference sequence). The trim removed 4 bases at V and 0 bases at J, leaving 14 bases unmatched. The CDR3 has 18 amino acids. The chain's CDR3 is CASSWTTSRDSNQETQYF. The CDR3 bases are TGTGCCAGCAGCTGGACCACATCCCGGGACAGCAACCAAGAGACCCAGTACTTC.

The chain uses TRBV6-1 and TRBJ1-2, with a possible D match to TRBD1 (5 bases). Germline V gene sequence: CDR1 MNHNS, CDR2 SASEGT. The V end lost 3 bases, the J end lost 8 bases, and 19 bases lay between the germline ends. The CDR3 contains 15 residues. The CDR3 nucleotides read TGTGCCAGCAGTGATCCCACGGTATGGGGGGAGGGCTACACCTTC. Its translation: CASSDPTVWGEGYTF.

A single count supports this clone. J is TRBJ2-6 and V is TRBV4-3; no firm D call. The CDR3 sequence is 15 residues long. The V gene lost 0 bases and the J gene lost 4 bases, with 7 bases spanning the gap. Germline V lookup: CDR1 LGHNA, CDR2 YSLEER. This chain's CDR3 is CASSQDGTGANVLTF. The DNA of the CDR3 is TGCGCCAGCAGCCAAGACGGTACCGGGGCCAACGTCCTGACTTTC.

The genes are TRBV19 and TRBJ1-6; the D gene is possibly TRBD1 (5 bases). This CDR3 has 14 residues. The V gene's germline CDR1 is LNHDA and CDR2 SQIVND (reference sequence). Trimming removed 5 bases at V and 5 bases at J, with 10 bases between. The CDR3 DNA is TGTGCCAGTAGTCCGCCGGGGGATAATTCACCCCTCCACTTT. This gives the protein CASSPPGDNSPLHF.

The CDR3: CASSRDRANEKLFF. The CDR3 DNA sequence: TGTGCCAGCAGCCGCGACAGGGCTAATGAAAAACTGTTTTTT. This chain links TRBV11-2 with TRBJ1-4; 7 positions match TRBD1. The CDR3 is 14 amino acids. Germline V gene data show CDR1 as SGHAT and CDR2 as FQNNGV. J gave up 3 bases and V 5 bases, and 3 bases lay outside the gene matches. Complete variable domain (other parts from reference TRBV11-2 and TRBJ1-4): EAGVAQSPRYKIIEKRQSVAFWCNPISGHATLYWYQQILGQGPKLLIQFQNNGVVDDSQLPKDRFSAERLKGVDSTLKIQPAKLEDSAVYLCASSRDRANEKLFFGSGTQLSVL.

This clone is a singleton in its sample. The CDR3: CASSRGGSIEQYF. The CDR3 region has the DNA TGTGCCAGCAGCCGTGGCGGGAGTATCGAGCAGTACTTC. The chain combines TRBV3-1 (or the pseudogene TRBV3-2) with TRBJ2-7; 7 positions match TRBD2. Germline-derived CDR1 and CDR2 are LGHDT and YNNKEL (reference sequence). The ends lost 4 bases at V and 6 bases at J; junction bases unmatched: 6. This CDR3 has 13 residues.

This chain uses TRBV19 with TRBJ1-5; tentatively, D is TRBD1 (6 bases). V lost 6 bases and J 3 bases, leaving 12 bases between the germline ends. This CDR3 is 14 amino acids long. CDR1 is LNHDA and CDR2 is SQIVND in the germline V gene (reference sequence). CDR3 DNA: TGTGCCAGTAGCATCCGGGACACCAATCAGCCCCAGCATTTT. This sequence encodes CASSIRDTNQPQHF.

The table lists this clone with a count of one. The J gene is TRBJ2-3, the V gene TRBV11-3; TRBD2 is a possible D gene (7 bases). CDR1 is SGHNT and CDR2 is YENEEA in the germline V gene. This CDR3 has 16 residues. The V end was cut by 3 bases, the J end by 1 base, with 14 bases between. The CDR3 DNA is TGTGCCAGCAGCTTGCAATCGGGGGGCCGCACAGATACGCAGTATTTT. Residues: CASSLQSGGRTDTQYF.

The chain recombines TRBV3-1 (or the pseudogene TRBV3-2) with TRBJ2-6, with 9 bases fitting TRBD2. This CDR3 contains 17 residues. CDR1 is LGHDT, CDR2 YNNKEL, per germline (reference sequence). Trimming removed 3 bases from V and 4 bases from J; junction bases left unmatched: 7. CDR3 region: CASSQGLAVGGANVLTF. CDR3 nucleotides: TGTGCCAGCAGCCAGGGACTAGCCGTAGGAGGGGCCAACGTCCTGACTTTC.

The rearrangement uses TRBV2 and TRBJ1-6; the D gene is possibly TRBD1 (6 bases). Trimming left V 10 bases short and J 0 bases short, with 13 bases between. The germline gives CDR1 SNHLY, CDR2 FYNNEI. The CDR3 has 15 amino acids. CDR3 sequence reads: CATRDRSSYNSPLHF. CDR3 DNA: TGTGCCACCCGCGACAGGAGCTCCTATAATTCACCCCTCCACTTT.

CDR3 loop: CASSLGLAGTFSTDTQYF. In DNA, the CDR3 is TGCGCCAGCAGCTTGGGACTAGCGGGAACCTTTAGCACAGATACGCAGTATTTT. The chain joins TRBV5-1 to TRBJ2-3; 11 nucleotides match TRBD2. This CDR3 contains 18 residues. Germline V CDR1 and CDR2: SGHRS, YFSETQ. V dropped 0 bases and J dropped 0; count of bases not matched to a gene: 6.

The chain is built from TRBV3-1 (or the pseudogene TRBV3-2) and TRBJ2-4; D not certain. Trimming pared 0 bases from V and 0 bases from J, leaving 12 bases between. CDR1 and CDR2 from the germline V gene are LGHDT and YNNKEL (reference sequence). There are 17 residues in the CDR3. CDR3 DNA sequence: TGTGCCAGCAGCCAAGATGGAACAAGACTAGCCAAAAACATTCAGTACTTC. Translated: CASSQDGTRLAKNIQYF.

The genes are TRBV7-2 and TRBJ1-3, with D perhaps matching TRBD1 (6 bases). V lost 1 base and J lost 0, with 16 bases in between. The CDR3 extends over 18 amino acids. Looked up from germline, CDR1 is SGHTA and CDR2 is FQGNSA. The CDR3 spells CASSLGPVGAYSGNTIYF. The CDR3 nucleotides are TGTGCCAGCAGCTTAGGGCCCGTGGGGGCTTACTCTGGAAACACCATATATTTT.

The gene calls are TRBV6-6 and TRBJ2-5; TRBD1 matches 7 bases. Looked up from germline, CDR1 is MNHNY and CDR2 is SVGAGI (reference sequence). The CDR3 spans 12 residues. V lost 9 bases and J lost 2; bases outside the gene matches: 3. The CDR3 sequence is CASRGQQETQYF. The CDR3 coding sequence is TGTGCCAGTAGGGGACAGCAAGAGACCCAGTACTTC.

The V call is TRBV9, the J call TRBJ2-1; 8 bases match TRBD2. CDR3 length equals 14 residues. After removal of 0 bases from V and 9 bases from J, the junction contained 5 bases not matched to a gene. CDR1 is SGDLS and CDR2 is YYNGEE in the germline V gene. The CDR3 bases are TGTGCCAGCAGCGTAGTTCGGGAGGGGGGTGAGCAGTTCTTC. Its protein product is CASSVVREGGEQFF.

J is TRBJ1-6 and V is TRBV3-1 (or the pseudogene TRBV3-2), with D tentatively TRBD1 (5 bases). The CDR3 extends over 17 amino acids. Per germline, CDR1 LGHDT and CDR2 YNNKEL (reference sequence). The ends were cut back, 1 base at V and 3 bases at J, with 13 bases in the middle. The DNA of the CDR3 is TGTGCCAGCAGCCAAGGGGCCAGGGCCGGCTATAATTCACCCCTCCACTTT. As protein: CASSQGARAGYNSPLHF.

The rearrangement links TRBV5-1 to TRBJ2-1; 14 bases match TRBD2. CDR3 length: 19 residues. The V and J ends lost 4 bases and 0 bases, in that order; junction bases with no gene match: 9. Germline V gene data show CDR1 as SGHRS and CDR2 as YFSETQ. The chain's CDR3 is CASSPTGLAGVPSYNEQFF. As DNA, the CDR3 is TGCGCCAGCAGCCCGACGGGACTAGCGGGAGTCCCCTCCTACAATGAGCAGTTCTTC.

The V call is TRBV2, the J call TRBJ2-3; 12 nucleotides align to TRBD1. V lost 6 bases, J lost 5 bases, and 9 bases stayed unmatched. The CDR3 consists of 16 residues. Germline V gene data show CDR1 as SNHLY and CDR2 as FYNNEI. CDR3 nucleotide sequence: TGTGCCAGCAGCCAAACACGGGACAGGGGGCAAGATACGCAGTATTTT. Protein sequence: CASSQTRDRGQDTQYF.

This chain uses TRBV5-1 with TRBJ1-2, with 9 bases fitting TRBD1. Losses at the gene ends were 5 bases for V and 8 bases for J; bases not matched to a gene: 10. In germline, CDR1 is SGHRS, CDR2 YFSETQ. CDR3 length: 14 residues. This chain's CDR3 is CASSPGTGNGGYTF. CDR3 nucleotide sequence: TGCGCCAGCAGTCCCGGGACAGGGAATGGGGGCTACACCTTC.

J is TRBJ2-1 and V is TRBV5-1; D unresolved. This CDR3 region has 17 residues. Trimming pared 2 bases from V and 0 bases from J, leaving 15 bases between. The germline CDR1 and CDR2 sequences are SGHRS and YFSETQ. The CDR3, as DNA: TGCGCCAGCAGCTTCGCGTCGTCGAGGCTCTCCTACAATGAGCAGTTCTTC. It encodes CASSFASSRLSYNEQFF.

The rearrangement uses TRBV7-9 and TRBJ2-3; D possibly corresponds to TRBD1 (6 bases). V dropped 5 bases and J dropped 0 bases, with 18 bases sitting between them. Germline CDR1 reads SEHNR; CDR2 reads FQNEAQ (reference sequence). The CDR3 covers 17 residues. In DNA form, the CDR3 reads TGTGCCAGCAGCCCCCCCCAGGGGAGCGAAAGCACAGATACGCAGTATTTT. It translates to CASSPPQGSESTDTQYF.

The chain uses TRBV19 and TRBJ2-7; the match to TRBD2 covers 7 bases. Germline CDR1 is LNHDA and CDR2 is SQIVND (reference sequence). There are 16 residues in the CDR3. With 4 bases clipped from V and 0 bases from J, the junction kept 9 bases outside the gene matches. This CDR3 reads CASSSSGRVSSYEQYF. CDR3 coding DNA: TGTGCCAGTAGTAGTAGCGGGCGCGTTAGCTCCTACGAGCAGTACTTC.

V gene TRBV7-8 combines with J gene TRBJ2-2; TRBD1 agrees at 10 bases. This CDR3 is 16 amino acids long. Germline V CDR1 and CDR2: SGHVS, FQNEAQ. The V segment lost 5 bases and the J segment 7 bases; nucleotides outside the gene matches: 10. The DNA of the CDR3 is TGTGCCAGCAGCGACTCCGGGACAGGGGCGGTCGGGGAGCTGTTTTTT. Its protein product is CASSDSGTGAVGELFF.

CDR3 in amino acids: CASSPGQELSGNTIYF. Here the CDR3 DNA reads TGCGCCAGCAGCCCGGGACAGGAGCTCTCTGGAAACACCATATATTTT. The chain joins TRBV5-1 to TRBJ1-3, with 8 bases aligning to TRBD1. V was clipped by 4 bases and J by 0 bases; unmatched bases: 6. The CDR3 extends over 16 amino acids. CDR1 and CDR2 from the germline V gene are SGHRS and YFSETQ.

This clone was counted a single time. The CDR3 here is CASSFRGVDTQYF. The CDR3 bases are TGTGCCAGCAGCTTCCGGGGGGTAGATACGCAGTATTTT. The chain couples TRBV7-9 to TRBJ2-3, with TRBD2 matching 7 bases. CDR3 length: 13 amino acids. Trimming removed 3 bases from V and 5 bases from J; junction bases left unmatched: 2. Germline V gives CDR1 SEHNR, CDR2 FQNEAQ (reference sequence).

CDR3 sequence reads: CASSYTNGELFF. CDR3 bases: TGTGCCAGCAGCTACACTAACGGGGAGCTGTTTTTT. The chain recombines TRBV7-2 with TRBJ2-2, with no clear D. Germline CDR1 SGHTA, CDR2 FQGNSA. The CDR3 consists of 12 residues. V lost 4 bases to trimming and J lost 7 bases, with 7 bases between them. The whole variable domain, filled in from reference TRBV7-2 and TRBJ2-2, reads GAGVSQSPSNKVTEKGKDVELRCDPISGHTALYWYRQSLGQGLEFLIYFQGNSAPDKSGLPSDRFSAERTGGSVSTLTIQRTQQEDSAVYLCASSYTNGELFFGEGSRLTVL.

The CDR3 DNA follows: TGTGCCAGCAGGGGGACAGGGCAGGGGTCACCCCTCCACTTT. Its translation is CASRGTGQGSPLHF. The genes are TRBV6-5 and TRBJ1-6, with 9 bases fitting TRBD1. Germline V gene data show CDR1 as MNHEY and CDR2 as SVGAGI. The CDR3 runs to 14 residues. The V and J ends lost 6 bases and 10 bases, in that order; junction bases with no gene match: 7.